The TCR beta chain described here comes from a study of vaccination and CD4 T cells after COVID-19 (dated by TCRdb to between 2020 and 2023). Study-level background: SARS-CoV-2 positivity had been established in the convalescent patients by nasal swab PCR, and mild disease was recorded in some 10 of these patients and severe disease in one. Participants got two doses of the Pfizer-BioNTech BNT162b2 vaccine (n=8) or two doses of the Moderna mRNA-1273 vaccine (n=2). Overlapping spike peptide pools from SARS-CoV-2 and from the common cold coronaviruses HCoV-NL63, HCoV-OC43 and HCoV-229E were used as culture stimuli. As controls, cultures received a CEFX viral epitope pool (the positive control), an HIV-1 Nef peptide pool (the negative control), or no peptide at all. Post-vaccine blood samples were collected a median of about 66 days after the second vaccine dose, ranging from about 13 to 250 days. Post-COVID blood samples were collected from convalescent patients a median of around 96 days after diagnosis, with a range of about 35 to 180 days. In the convalescent cohort there were six males and four females, among whom were two Hispanic individuals, seven Caucasians, two Asians and one multiracial person. In around 9 COVID-19 convalescent patients and a handful of infection-naive healthy vaccine recipients, researchers compared the spike-specific CD4+ TCR repertoire from before mRNA vaccination with the repertoire from after. The full study reports these points: Among convalescent patients, a median around 89% of the SARS-CoV-2-reactive clones seen after vaccination appeared only after vaccination, which suggests priming specific to the vaccine. The median number of SARS-CoV-2-reactive clonotypes rose from around 21 after infection to roughly 38 after vaccination, but the change was not significant. The number of convalescent patients in the study was relatively small, and the study did not examine early timepoints following natural infection. Nearly all vaccine-specific clones in convalescent patients (304 of 307) were mono-reactive for SARS-CoV-2 spike rather than cross-reactive with common cold coronaviruses.

Relative to germline, V is 6 bases shorter and J is 0 bases shorter, with 12 bases between their ends. From the cysteine up to the phenylalanine, the CDR3 has a length of 15 residues. Left in the record is the CDR3 DNA by itself, 45 bases read in frame from the first base. CDR1 MNHNS and CDR2 SASEGT were looked up in the germline V gene. The treatment or condition label on this specimen signifies: approximately nine-day PBMC culture with coronavirus spike peptide pools or control peptides (ViraFEST assay). The ViraFEST assay was used in the study, in which antigen-specific T cells were expanded with peptide pools and expanded clonotypes were subsequently identified by TCR sequencing. The positive SARS-CoV-2 PCR tests of the convalescent patients were dated from March to December 2020, before the Alpha, Beta and Delta variants emerged in the United States. More than 1.5 million PBMCs per well were cultured in IMDM with roughly 5% human AB serum and roughly 10 IU/ml IL-2, plus 10 ug/ml peptide pools. On days 3 and 7, half of the culture medium was replaced with fresh IL-2-containing medium. After around 10 days of culture, CD4+ T cells were isolated by negative selection using the EasySep CD4+ T cell isolation kit. Ficoll-Paque Plus gradient centrifugation was used to isolate PBMCs from whole blood, and the isolated PBMCs were then either used fresh or cryopreserved at -140C. Culture conditions were generally each tested in triplicate wells.

The library was generated by PCR. At the Johns Hopkins FTIC core, DNA from the cultured CD4+ T cells underwent TCR sequencing with the Oncomine TCR Beta short-read assay. Genomic DNA was extracted from the cultured CD4+ T cells with the QIAamp micro DNA kit. Oncomine TCR Beta libraries from cultured CD4+ T cells were pooled with unique dual indexes and sequenced on an Illumina iSeq 100. The paper's data handling went like this. Non-productive sequences were removed, and CDR3s not starting with C, not ending with F or W, or shorter than 7 amino acids were discarded. Antigen-specific clonotypes were identified with the MANAFEST web application by comparing peptide-stimulated wells with reference and other culture wells. Positive clones required FDR below 0.05, an odds ratio above 5, and productive frequency above 0.1% in at least two of three replicate wells. Clonotypes that were significantly expanded in both SARS-CoV-2 spike wells and at least one common cold coronavirus spike condition were defined as cross-reactive. CDR3 homology was assessed with Levenshtein distances (stringdist) and unrooted phylogenetic trees (ape) in R version 3.6.1. In TCRdb, the public reads were trimmed at Q25 with fastp and aligned with MiXCR, with productive beta chains retained. Records with the same CDR3 protein are collapsed into one entry carrying the most frequent genes and DNA. Here the V and J calls rest on TCRdb's processing, not on the authors' analysis. For this sample the table gives roughly 20,000 distinct CDR3 sequences, of which approximately 45% were detected only once. The ten largest clones represent 2.5% to 3% of the sample.

Concerning this clonotype: Its antigen is unknown. The record has no base qualities; no much larger clone is one base away.

The material was CD4+ T cells from blood, cultured in vitro, obtained after SARS-CoV-2 vaccination. The chain links TRBV6-1 with TRBJ1-3; the D region possibly corresponds to TRBD1 (5 bases align). This sequence originates from a human donor who had recovered from COVID-19. CDR3 sequence: CASSPSGTSGNTIYF. The DNA sequence is given as TGTGCCAGCAGCCCCTCCGGGACCTCTGGAAACACCATATATTTT.